A selection of T cell receptor beta chains follows, all from one sample in a study of CD8 T cells in Susac syndrome. TCRdb redid the calling of the immunoSEQ multiplex PCR reads with MiXCR, one entry per CDR3 protein. The sample lists around 230,000 distinct CDR3 sequences, about 95% occurring once. Sequencing input: CD4+ T cells from PBMCs. The receptors here all came from a human donor with multiple sclerosis. Both conserved end residues are part of each CDR3. A D gene is named only where the DNA matches it firmly.

cdr3_aa cdr3_nt j_call d_call v_call
CASRPLRDTQYF TGTGCCAGCAGGCCATTACGGGATACGCAGTATTTT TRBJ2-3 NA TRBV6-4
CSGGTGFPYEQYF TGCAGCGGTGGGACAGGGTTCCCCTACGAGCAGTACTTC TRBJ2-7 TRBD1 TRBV29-1
CASSIQGRNYEQYF TGTGCCAGCAGCATACAAGGACGGAACTACGAGCAGTACTTC TRBJ2-7 NA TRBV11-2
CSAKSGPPPYEQYF TGCAGTGCAAAGAGCGGGCCCCCGCCTTACGAGCAGTACTTC TRBJ2-7 NA TRBV20-1
CASSEPDTQYF TGTGCCAGCAGTGAACCAGATACGCAGTATTTT TRBJ2-3 NA TRBV2
CSVTDSGANVLTF TGCAGCGTTACAGATTCTGGGGCCAACGTCCTGACTTTC TRBJ2-6 NA TRBV29-1
CASSYSNKAEAFF TGTGCCAGCAGTTACTCGAATAAAGCTGAAGCTTTCTTT TRBJ1-1 NA TRBV6-5
CASSLDRGGSDIQYF TGTGCCAGCAGCTTGGACAGGGGAGGATCGGACATTCAGTACTTC TRBJ2-4 NA TRBV5-4
CSARGHSYEQYF TGCAGTGCGCGAGGGCACTCCTACGAGCAGTACTTC TRBJ2-7 NA TRBV20-1
CASSRGHGYEQYF TGTGCCAGCAGCCGGGGACACGGCTACGAGCAGTACTTC TRBJ2-7 NA TRBV7-6
CASSSKDRGHAYGYTF TGTGCCAGTAGTTCGAAAGACAGGGGGCACGCCTATGGCTACACCTTC TRBJ1-2 TRBD1 TRBV19
CASSLRTSTDTQYF TGTGCCAGCAGCTTAAGAACTAGCACAGATACGCAGTATTTT TRBJ2-3 NA TRBV7-3
CASSQESEAFF TGTGCCAGCAGCCAAGAATCTGAAGCTTTCTTT TRBJ1-1 NA TRBV3-1
CASSLISRDWSGANVLTF TGCGCCAGCAGCCTAATATCTAGGGATTGGTCTGGGGCCAACGTCCTGACTTTC TRBJ2-6 NA TRBV4-1
CASSSTKQFF TGTGCCAGCAGTTCAACCAAGCAGTTCTTC TRBJ2-1 NA TRBV28
CSARGGLASSYEQYF TGCAGTGCTAGAGGAGGACTAGCTTCCAGCTACGAGCAGTACTTC TRBJ2-7 TRBD2 TRBV20-1
CSASAGESYTF TGCAGTGCTAGCGCAGGGGAGAGCTACACCTTC TRBJ1-2 NA TRBV20-1